The 16 T cell receptor beta chains presented below share a single source sample, sequenced in a study of cytomegalovirus exposure and HLA in healthy donors (TCRdb year 2017). The library came from the immunoSEQ multiplex PCR assay. For the multiplex PCR, a mixture combining 60 forward primers for TCR Vbeta segments and 13 reverse primers for TCR Jbeta segments was used. Sourced from immuneACCESS, this table was stored by TCRdb with only in-frame sequences that have V and J called. A share of the clones is absent; for the studies checked, an unresolved V gene accounts for under half, and the remainder has no known explanation. Present in this sample are 150,000 to 200,000 clones, roughly 76% of which were seen just once. Roughly 4.4% of the sample is held by the ten biggest clonotypes. Sequenced material: PBMCs. These receptors all come from a woman aged 18-29 years in good health and CMV-seropositive.

The genes are TRBV6-5 and TRBJ1-2; D remains unclear. The CDR3 has 13 residues. The germline V and J ends were trimmed by 6 bases and 5 bases, with 13 bases remaining between them. CDR1 and CDR2 (germline): MNHEY, SVGAGI. The CDR3 nucleotides read TGTGCCAGCAGCCCCGGGGAGGTGTATGGCTACACCTTC. This translates into CASSPGEVYGYTF.

The gene calls are TRBV4-2 and TRBJ1-2; 10 bases agree with TRBD1. Germline loops: CDR1 LGHNA, CDR2 YNFKEQ. V shed 10 bases, J shed 2 bases, and the junction held 10 bases outside the gene matches. This CDR3 is 15 amino acids long. The CDR3 loop is CATSSPGQGNYGYTF. The DNA for the CDR3 is TGTGCCACCTCCAGTCCGGGACAGGGGAACTATGGCTACACCTTC.

In its sample, this clone was seen a few times. The gene calls are TRBV4-2 and TRBJ1-2; 10 bases align to TRBD1. V trimming: 1 base; J trimming: 8 bases; junction bases outside the gene matches: 10. The length of the CDR3 is 16 residues. From germline, CDR1 is LGHNA and CDR2 YNFKEQ. CDR3 DNA: TGTGCCAGCAGCCAAGTCACGGGACAGGGGTCAGAAGGCTACACCTTC. This sequence encodes CASSQVTGQGSEGYTF.

This clone showed up just once. DNA of the CDR3: TGTGCCAGCAGCTCAGGGGGCGCGGACACTGAAGCTTTCTTT. Translating gives CASSSGGADTEAFF. The J gene is TRBJ1-1, the V gene TRBV7-2, with 8 nucleotides matching TRBD1. Germline V gene sequence: CDR1 SGHTA, CDR2 FQGNSA. Losses at the gene ends were 4 bases for V and 3 bases for J; bases not matched to a gene: 4. The CDR3 loop spans 14 amino acids.

The J gene is TRBJ1-2, the V gene TRBV4-1, with TRBD1 identical over 8 bases. V shed 2 bases and J 4 bases; nucleotides not matched to a gene: 9. Per the germline V gene, CDR1 is MGHRA and CDR2 is YSYEKL. The CDR3 runs 16 residues. The CDR3 sequence: CASSQSDVDRAYGYTF. The CDR3 region has the DNA TGCGCCAGCAGCCAATCCGACGTGGACAGGGCCTATGGCTACACCTTC.

The V call is TRBV4-1, the J call TRBJ1-2; D remains unclear. V was cut by 2 bases and J by 12 bases, with 16 bases left in between. The CDR3 sequence is 13 residues long. CDR1 is MGHRA and CDR2 is YSYEKL in the germline V gene. The CDR3 protein is CASSQNIDGVDTF. The CDR3 region has the DNA TGCGCCAGCAGCCAAAATATCGATGGAGTGGACACCTTC.

This clone occurred a few times. This rearrangement joins TRBV29-1 to TRBJ1-4; unclear D gene. The CDR3 contains 13 residues. V shed 4 bases and J shed 2 bases, with 8 bases lying between them. The germline gives CDR1 SQVTM, CDR2 ANQGSEA. The CDR3: CSVGQSTNEKLFF. The DNA of the CDR3 is TGCAGCGTTGGCCAGTCGACTAATGAAAAACTGTTTTTT.

The V call is TRBV4-1, the J call TRBJ2-3; D not resolved. CDR3 size: 20 residues. Germline V gene sequence: CDR1 MGHRA, CDR2 YSYEKL. V was pared by 0 bases and J by 2 bases, with 24 bases between. Written as DNA, the CDR3 is TGCGCCAGCAGCCAAGATTTTTCCCTCCCTATGAGCCCTTCCACAGATACGCAGTATTTT. Its protein is CASSQDFSLPMSPSTDTQYF.

This clone was detected only a few times. This chain connects TRBV7-8 to TRBJ2-1; D might be TRBD2 (6 bases). Germline-derived CDR1 and CDR2 are SGHVS and FQNEAQ. The CDR3 totals 15 residues. The V gene lost 5 bases and the J gene lost 3 bases, with 14 bases spanning the gap. The CDR3 DNA reads as TGTGCCAGCAGCGCCCGGGACTCCATCTACAATGAGCAGTTCTTC. It yields the protein CASSARDSIYNEQFF.

The chain's CDR3 is CASSLVGPGNGYTF. The DNA of the CDR3 is TGTGCCAGCAGCTTAGTTGGGCCAGGCAATGGCTACACCTTC. J is TRBJ1-2 and V is TRBV7-8; D remains unclear. The germline V and J ends were trimmed by 1 base and 6 bases, with 12 bases remaining between them. CDR1 SGHVS and CDR2 FQNEAQ come from the germline V gene. CDR3 size: 14 residues.

In its sample, this clone was seen once. The chain joins TRBV9 to TRBJ1-3, with D possibly TRBD1 on 6 matching bases. Trimming pared 0 bases from V and 6 bases from J, leaving 13 bases between. The CDR3 extends over 15 amino acids. The V gene's germline CDR1 is SGDLS and CDR2 YYNGEE. The CDR3 DNA follows: TGTGCCAGCAGCGTAGGATCAGGGGCCGAAAACACCATATATTTT. This gives the protein CASSVGSGAENTIYF. The variable domain in full, with the rest retrieved from reference TRBV9 and TRBJ1-3, is DSGVTQTPKHLITATGQRVTLRCSPRSGDLSVYWYQQSLDQGLQFLIQYYNGEERAKGNILERFSAQQFPDLHSELNLSSLELGDSALYFCASSVGSGAENTIYFGEGSWLTVV.

The V and J genes are TRBV5-6 and TRBJ2-3; possibly TRBD2 for D (6 bases). V was shortened by 4 bases and J by 1 base, with 13 bases between the two germline ends. Germline V lookup: CDR1 SGHDT, CDR2 YYEEEE. The CDR3 is 15 residues long. The CDR3, as DNA: TGTGCCAGCAGCCGACAGCCTAGCGGCACAGATACGCAGTATTTT. This sequence encodes CASSRQPSGTDTQYF. The entire variable domain, with the rest obtained from reference TRBV5-6 and TRBJ2-3, is as follows: DAGVTQSPTHLIKTRGQQVTLRCSPKSGHDTVSWYQQALGQGPQFIFQYYEEEERQRGNFPDRFSGHQFPNYSSELNVNALLLGDSALYLCASSRQPSGTDTQYFGPGTRLTVL.

The V call is TRBV7-9, the J call TRBJ2-1, with TRBD1 as a possible D gene (5 bases). Between the trimmed V and J ends, which lost 1 base and 5 bases, there was a span of 24 bases. The CDR3 is 19 residues long. Looked up from germline, CDR1 is SEHNR and CDR2 is FQNEAQ (reference sequence). The CDR3 is CASSLGLASRQLLHNEQFF. The DNA for the CDR3 is TGTGCCAGCAGCTTAGGCTTGGCTTCGCGACAGCTCCTCCACAATGAGCAGTTCTTC.

The gene calls are TRBV11-2 and TRBJ2-7; 9 bases agree with TRBD2. V was clipped by 1 base and J by 0 bases; unmatched bases: 4. In germline, CDR1 is SGHAT, CDR2 FQNNGV. The CDR3 has 16 amino acids. The CDR3 nucleotides are TGTGCCAGCAGCTTAGTAGCGGGGGCAAGCTCCTACGAGCAGTACTTC. This gives the protein CASSLVAGASSYEQYF. Based on the CDR3 plus reference TRBV11-2 and TRBJ2-7, the full variable domain is EAGVAQSPRYKIIEKRQSVAFWCNPISGHATLYWYQQILGQGPKLLIQFQNNGVVDDSQLPKDRFSAERLKGVDSTLKIQPAKLEDSAVYLCASSLVAGASSYEQYFGPGTRLTVT.

The chain employs TRBV15 and TRBJ1-1; 8 bases agree with TRBD1. The CDR3 sequence is 15 residues long. The germline V gene encodes CDR1 LNHNV and CDR2 YYDKDF (reference sequence). Unmatched junction bases numbered 6, after V lost 5 bases and J lost 1 base. CDR3 residues: CATSAEDRANTEAFF. CDR3 sequence (DNA): TGTGCCACCAGCGCCGAGGACAGGGCGAACACTGAAGCTTTCTTT. Together with reference TRBV15 and TRBJ1-1, the CDR3 gives the full variable domain: DAMVIQNPRYQVTQFGKPVTLSCSQTLNHNVMYWYQQKSSQAPKLLFHYYDKDFNNEADTPDNFQSRRPNTSFCFLDIRSPGLGDTAMYLCATSAEDRANTEAFFGQGTRLTVV.

The chain employs TRBV19 and TRBJ1-5; 9 positions match TRBD1. Germline V gene lookup returns CDR1 LNHDA and CDR2 SQIVND (reference sequence). The CDR3 is 19 residues long. V gave up 3 bases and J gave up 5 bases; unmatched junction bases: 17. The CDR3 sequence is CASSIMTGQGEGDHQPQHF. The CDR3 DNA sequence: TGTGCCAGTAGTATTATGACGGGACAGGGTGAAGGGGACCATCAGCCCCAGCATTTT.